This is a list of T cell receptor beta chains from one sample in a study of shared clonotypes between healthy human individuals. Here immunoSEQ multiplex PCR was the method, and the copy in TCRdb shows in-frame clones only, minus some. The sample lists under 850,000 clones; just under 75% were seen once. Sequencing input: memory CD4+ T cells sorted from blood. The receptors here all came from a woman aged 25 to 39 in good health. Both conserved end residues are part of each CDR3. D genes are given only for firm matches. Clone size appears in some rows only: once, few, many, or a class for an expanded clone.

D: -
J: TRBJ2-1
V: TRBV4-1
size: -
DNA: TGCGCCAGCAGCCACGTCTCAACTACGACAGGAGCCCGATCCAATGAGCAGTTCTTC
CDR3: CASSHVSTTTGARSNEQFF

D: TRBD1
J: TRBJ2-1
V: TRBV5-1
size: few
DNA: TGCGCCAGCAGCGGGGGACAGGGGGCCGGGGAGCAGTTCTTC
CDR3: CASSGGQGAGEQFF

D: -
J: TRBJ1-2
V: TRBV15
size: -
DNA: TGTGCCACCAGCCTGCGGACGGGCTATGGCTACACCTTC
CDR3: CATSLRTGYGYTF

D: -
J: TRBJ2-1
V: TRBV4-2
size: -
DNA: TGTGCCAGCAGCCAAGCATGGGGTAATGAGCAGTTCTTC
CDR3: CASSQAWGNEQFF

D: -
J: TRBJ1-4
V: TRBV28
size: many
DNA: TGTGCCAGCAGTCGGGGAGGGTCTAATGAAAAACTGTTTTTT
CDR3: CASSRGGSNEKLFF

D: TRBD1
J: TRBJ1-1
V: TRBV28
size: -
DNA: TGTGCCAGCAGTTCGATATCAATCCGGGACAGGGTAGATTGGACTGAAGCTTTCTTT
CDR3: CASSSISIRDRVDWTEAFF

D: TRBD1
J: TRBJ1-4
V: TRBV7-2
size: once
DNA: TGTGCCAGCAGCAGGGACAGTGCAACTAATGAAAAACTGTTTTTT
CDR3: CASSRDSATNEKLFF

D: -
J: TRBJ1-1
V: TRBV5-1
size: few
DNA: TGCGCCAGCAGCTTGGCCCCGAACACTGAAGCTTTCTTT
CDR3: CASSLAPNTEAFF

D: -
J: TRBJ1-4
V: TRBV4-1
size: -
DNA: TGCGCCAGCAGCCCACGTGAGGATACTAATGAAAAACTGTTTTTT
CDR3: CASSPREDTNEKLFF

D: -
J: TRBJ2-7
V: TRBV28
size: -
DNA: TGTGCCAGCAGTCCCCTGGGGGGAGTGTCCTACGAGCAGTACTTC
CDR3: CASSPLGGVSYEQYF

D: TRBD2
J: TRBJ2-3
V: TRBV7-2
size: few
DNA: TGTGCCAGCAGCTCCTCCGGGACTAGAAGCACAGATACGCAGTATTTT
CDR3: CASSSSGTRSTDTQYF

D: TRBD1
J: TRBJ1-1
V: TRBV7-3
size: -
DNA: TGTGCCAGCAGCATAGGACAGGGACACACTGAAGCTTTCTTT
CDR3: CASSIGQGHTEAFF

D: TRBD1
J: TRBJ1-5
V: TRBV5-8
size: -
DNA: TGTGCCAGCAGCGAACAGGACAGGCGCAATCAGCCCCAGCATTTT
CDR3: CASSEQDRRNQPQHF